The subject of this entry is one T cell receptor beta chain. Its antigen is currently unknown. Additional DNA sequences in this sample encode the identical CDR3. The sample comes from a study of shared clonotypes between healthy human individuals. Study-level information: Those who served as donors were a couple of women and a few men between the ages of 18 and 49. Per-donor plates numbered three CD4 naive, three CD4 memory, two CD8 naive and one CD8 memory.

The study, taken as a whole, reports: About 4.5% of naive CD4 clonotypes were common to a handful of donors.

Naive CD8 cells were CD45RO-negative, positively selected for CCR7, excluding terminally differentiated effector memory CD45RA+ cells. Profiled with immunoSEQ multiplex PCR; TCRdb holds only in-frame clones, not every one. The data show nearly 2 million clones, less than 95% seen once. The CDR3 is made up of 16 amino acids. Per germline, CDR1 MNHEY and CDR2 SVGAGI. Germline trimming cut 0 bases from V and 5 bases from J; bases unmatched to any gene: 5. Sequencing was carried out using naive CD8+ T cells sorted from blood. The chain links TRBV6-5 to TRBJ2-2; TRBD1 matches at 8 bases. This clonotype was obtained from a man younger than 35 in good health. CDR3 in amino acids: CASSYSGTGETGELFF. The CDR3 nucleotides are TGTGCCAGCAGTTACTCCGGGACAGGCGAGACCGGGGAGCTGTTTTTT.